The T cell receptor (beta chain) under discussion was sequenced for a study of blood T cell repertoires in COVID-19. Original handling: Reference gene primers were amplified, and this amplification served to estimate nucleated cell counts. Libraries were prepared by immunoSEQ multiplex PCR; TCRdb keeps only in-frame clonotypes and omits some of them. V, J and clone size reflect that table, while D and trimming were determined from the DNA. The sample contains under 450,000 clones, approximately 90% of which appear only once. The CDR3 totals 13 residues. Trimming shortened V by 10 bases and J by 4 bases, and 11 bases separated the two germline ends. In germline, CDR1 is SNHLY, CDR2 FYNNEI.

This receptor was taken from a woman aged 45-65 years with COVID-19, enrolled during active disease. The J gene is TRBJ1-6, the V gene TRBV2; a possible D gene is TRBD1 (5 bases). Sequenced material: peripheral blood. CDR3 sequence reads: CATSGQYNSPLHF. The CDR3 DNA reads as TGTGCCACCAGCGGACAATATAATTCACCCCTCCACTTT. Complete variable domain (other parts from reference TRBV2 and TRBJ1-6): EPEVTQTPSHQVTQMGQEVILRCVPISNHLYFYWYRQILGQKVEFLVSFYNNEISEKSEIFDDQFSVERPDGSNFTLKIRSTKLEDSAMYFCATSGQYNSPLHFGNGTRLTVT.